This is a list of T cell receptor beta chains from one sample in a study of blood T cells in healthy people across ages. TCRdb reprocessed the 5' RACE reads with MiXCR, giving one entry per CDR3 protein. This table holds around 750,000 distinct CDR3 sequences, approximately 55% found once. Sequencing was performed on blood. The receptors were gathered from a man older than 75 in good health. CDR3s include the opening cysteine and the closing phenylalanine or tryptophan. D genes are given only for firm matches. The size entry is marked missing in some rows and otherwise reads once, few, many or a size class.

V	D	length	size	J	DNA	CDR3
TRBV6-1	TRBD1	15	.	TRBJ2-1	TGTGCCAGCAGTGCTGCAGGACAGGTCCACAATGAGCAGTTCTTC	CASSAAGQVHNEQFF
TRBV20-1	TRBD2	13	.	TRBJ2-7	TGCAGTGCTTGGACTAGCGCCAATTACGAGCAGTACTTC	CSAWTSANYEQYF
TRBV25-1	.	15	once	TRBJ1-2	TGTGCCAGCAGTGAATTGACTGGCGGACTCTATGGCTACACCTTC	CASSELTGGLYGYTF
TRBV20-1	.	13	.	TRBJ1-2	TGCAGTGCTGCTCTACAGGGCCACGGGGGCTACACCTTC	CSAALQGHGGYTF
TRBV15	.	15	few	TRBJ2-5	TGTGCCACCAGCAGAGAAGGGACCGGGGGAGAGACCCAGTACTTC	CATSREGTGGETQYF
TRBV7-9	.	13	few	TRBJ2-3	TGTGCCAGCAGCGATAGCTGGGACGGATACGCGTATTTT	CASSDSWDGYAYF
TRBV5-1	.	16	once	TRBJ2-3	TGCGCCAGCAGCTTTTCAGGGCCCTCTAGCACAGATACGCAGTATTTT	CASSFSGPSSTDTQYF
TRBV10-3	.	14	.	TRBJ1-5	TGTGCCGTCAGCGACAGTTTTGGGAGTCAGCCCCAGCATTTT	CAVSDSFGSQPQHF
TRBV27	.	13	.	TRBJ1-2	TGTGCCAGCAGTCAATCCGGGGTCTATGGCTACACCTTC	CASSQSGVYGYTF
TRBV7-2	TRBD2	16	.	TRBJ2-5	TGTGCCAGCAGCCTACAACCTAGCGGCTCGGCGCGGGAGCAGTACTTC	CASSLQPSGSAREQYF
TRBV9	.	16	.	TRBJ2-1	TGTGCCAGCAGCGTAGGAATCTCCGGGGTCGCAGAGACCCAGTTCTTC	CASSVGISGVAETQFF
TRBV7-9	.	9	many	TRBJ1-1	TGTGCCAGCAGCAAGGGAGCTTTCTTT	CASSKGAFF
TRBV29-1	.	12	few	TRBJ2-3	TGCAGCGCGGGAGGGGGCGCAGATACGCAGTATTTT	CSAGGGADTQYF
TRBV2	.	15	.	TRBJ1-4	TGTGCCAGCAGTTCCAGGGGCGCAGCTAATGAAAAACTGTTTTTT	CASSSRGAANEKLFF
TRBV28	.	15	.	TRBJ1-2	TGTGCCAGCAGTTTACCGGTGACGGAGCGATATGGCTACACCTTC	CASSLPVTERYGYTF
TRBV3-1	TRBD2	16	.	TRBJ2-7	TGTGCCAGCAGCCAGGGGGGACTAGCGGTAACCTACGAGCAGTACTTC	CASSQGGLAVTYEQYF
TRBV12-3/TRBV12-4	TRBD1	15	.	TRBJ2-7	TGTGCCAGCAGTTTCCGGGACAGGGCTTCCTACGAGCAGTACTTC	CASSFRDRASYEQYF
TRBV24-1	TRBD1	16	.	TRBJ2-1	TGTGCCACCAGTGAGGCCGGGACAGGGGGGACCGATGAGCAGTTCTTC	CATSEAGTGGTDEQFF
TRBV7-2	.	18	few	TRBJ2-4	TGTGCCAGCAGCTTAGATTTTAGGCAGGGGCTAGCCAAAAACATTCAGTACTTC	CASSLDFRQGLAKNIQYF
TRBV18	.	15	.	TRBJ1-5	TGTGCCAGCTCACCCGAATGGGGATTGGATCAGCCCCAGCATTTT	CASSPEWGLDQPQHF
TRBV25-1	TRBD1	16	.	TRBJ2-1	TGTGCCAGCAGTGCAACACCGGGACAGGGTATGAATGAGCAGTTCTTC	CASSATPGQGMNEQFF
TRBV15	.	18	.	TRBJ2-1	TGTGCCACCAGCAGAGTACACTCTGGGGGGCCAGAGGACAATGAGCAGTTCTTC	CATSRVHSGGPEDNEQFF
TRBV20-1	.	14	few	TRBJ1-4	TGCAGTGCTAGTCCTGGACAGAAGGGTGGAAAACTGTTTTTT	CSASPGQKGGKLFF
TRBV10-3	.	13	once	TRBJ1-2	TGTGCCATCAGTGATATACAGAGTTATGGCTACACCTTC	CAISDIQSYGYTF
TRBV7-2	.	13	.	TRBJ2-2	TGTGCCAGCAGCTTAGCGTTAGGAGGGGAGCTGTTTTTT	CASSLALGGELFF
TRBV11-2	TRBD1	15	.	TRBJ1-2	TGTGCCAGCAGCACCAGACAGGGGGCCTACTATGGCTACACCTTC	CASSTRQGAYYGYTF
TRBV5-5	TRBD1	17	.	TRBJ1-6	TGTGCCAGCAGCTTGGGACAGGGAGCGGGCTTTCGCTCACCCCTCCACTTT	CASSLGQGAGFRSPLHF
TRBV29-1	TRBD1	14	few	TRBJ1-1	TGCAGCGTTGCAACCGGGACAGGGTACACTGAAGCTTTCTTT	CSVATGTGYTEAFF
TRBV9	TRBD1	14	.	TRBJ2-1	TGTGCCAGCACCGGACAGGGTCGGGGTAATGAGCAGTTCTTC	CASTGQGRGNEQFF
TRBV2	.	12	few	TRBJ1-2	TGTGCCAGCAAAGGAGGGGTACATGGCTACACCTTC	CASKGGVHGYTF
TRBV27	.	12	.	TRBJ2-1	TGTGCCAGCAGGCAAGGGGGGAATGAGCAGTTCTTC	CASRQGGNEQFF
TRBV25-1	TRBD1	15	.	TRBJ2-2	TGTGCCAGCAGGGCGGACAGGGGGCTTTCCGGGGAGCTGTTTTTT	CASRADRGLSGELFF
TRBV11-2	.	16	.	TRBJ2-1	TGTGCCAGCACGCTTACCGGAGCGGGCTCCTACAATGAGCAGTTCTTC	CASTLTGAGSYNEQFF
TRBV18	.	16	.	TRBJ2-2	TGTGCCAGCTCGGAGCGGCCAGCCCTGAACACCGGGGAGTTGTTTTTT	CASSERPALNTGELFF
TRBV10-3	TRBD2	14	few	TRBJ2-2	TGTGCCACCCAAGCGGGAGGGAACACCGGGGAGCTGTTTTTT	CATQAGGNTGELFF
TRBV4-2	.	14	many	TRBJ2-7	TGTGCCAGCAGCCAAGACGGGAGCTCCTACGAGCAGTACTTC	CASSQDGSSYEQYF
TRBV5-1	TRBD2	14	once	TRBJ2-3	TGCGCCAGCGTCCCTCTAGCGGGCGAGCGATACGCGTATTTT	CASVPLAGERYAYF
TRBV7-2	.	14	few	TRBJ2-7	TGTGCCAGCAGCTTAGCGGGTTTCTCCTACGAGCAGTACTTC	CASSLAGFSYEQYF
TRBV15	TRBD2	18	.	TRBJ2-1	TGTGCCACCAGCAGAGATAGGGCTAGCGGAAGCTCCTACAATGAGCAGTTCTTC	CATSRDRASGSSYNEQFF
TRBV4-2	.	15	once	TRBJ2-3	TGTGCCAGCAGCCAAGGGGGGGCGGGAGACTTGGCGCAGTATTTT	CASSQGGAGDLAQYF
TRBV27	.	14	few	TRBJ2-7	TGTGCCAGCAGGACTAGGAACAGCCCCTACGAGCAGTACTTC	CASRTRNSPYEQYF
TRBV6-6	.	15	.	TRBJ2-4	TGTGCCAGCAGTTACGGTGGGGGAGCCAAAAACATTCAGTACTTC	CASSYGGGAKNIQYF
TRBV29-1	.	11	many	TRBJ2-7	TGCAGCGTTGGGTACCTCGCCAAGCAGTACTTC	CSVGYLAKQYF
TRBV20-1	.	15	.	TRBJ2-5	TGCAGTGCCGAAAATGGACAGGGAGGGCAAGAGACCCAGTACTTC	CSAENGQGGQETQYF
TRBV28	.	12	few	TRBJ2-5	TGTGCCAGCAATGGGCTAGCGGAGACCCAGTACTTC	CASNGLAETQYF
TRBV6-1	TRBD1	15	.	TRBJ2-5	TGTGCCAGCATCAGACGCGCAGGGGGCAGGGAGACCCAGTACTTC	CASIRRAGGRETQYF
TRBV29-1	.	13	.	TRBJ1-1	TGCAGCGTTGTTAACGGATTGAACACTGAAGCTTTCTTT	CSVVNGLNTEAFF
TRBV5-1	.	17	few	TRBJ2-1	TGCGCCAGCAGCTTGGTCGGTAGCGGTATCTCCTACAATGAGCAGTTCTTC	CASSLVGSGISYNEQFF
TRBV20-1	TRBD2	18	.	TRBJ2-6	TGCAGTGCTAGAGTCGATAGCGGGAGGGCCTCTGGGGCCAACATCCTGACTTTC	CSARVDSGRASGANILTF
TRBV7-3	TRBD2	16	.	TRBJ2-7	TGTGCCAGCAGCTATTGGAGACTAGCGGGAGGCAATGAGCAGTACTTC	CASSYWRLAGGNEQYF
TRBV3-1	.	15	.	TRBJ1-1	TGTGCCAGCAGCCCTCCGGGACGGATGAACACTGAAGCTTTCTTT	CASSPPGRMNTEAFF